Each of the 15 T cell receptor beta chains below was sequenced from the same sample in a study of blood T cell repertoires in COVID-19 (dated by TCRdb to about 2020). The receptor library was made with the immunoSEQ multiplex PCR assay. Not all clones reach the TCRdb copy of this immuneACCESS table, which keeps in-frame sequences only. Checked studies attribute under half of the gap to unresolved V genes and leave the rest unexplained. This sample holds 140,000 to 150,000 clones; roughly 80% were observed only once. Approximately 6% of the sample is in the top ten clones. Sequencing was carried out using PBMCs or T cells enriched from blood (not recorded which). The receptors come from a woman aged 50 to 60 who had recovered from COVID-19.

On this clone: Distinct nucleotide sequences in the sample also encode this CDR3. CDR3 amino acids: CASSVAGGGETQYF. CDR3 bases: TGTGCCAGCAGCGTAGCCGGCGGGGGAGAGACCCAGTACTTC. The rearrangement joins TRBV9 to TRBJ2-5; 7 bases align to TRBD2. V was pared by 0 bases and J by 4 bases, with 3 bases of the junction left unmatched. The CDR3 spans 14 residues. In germline, CDR1 is SGDLS, CDR2 YYNGEE.

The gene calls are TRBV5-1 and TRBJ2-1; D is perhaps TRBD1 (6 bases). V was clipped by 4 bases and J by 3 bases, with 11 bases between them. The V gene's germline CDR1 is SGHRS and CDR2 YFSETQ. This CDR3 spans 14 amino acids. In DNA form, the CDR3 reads TGCGCCAGCAGCGAGGGGGTCAACTACAATGAGCAGTTCTTC. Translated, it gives CASSEGVNYNEQFF.

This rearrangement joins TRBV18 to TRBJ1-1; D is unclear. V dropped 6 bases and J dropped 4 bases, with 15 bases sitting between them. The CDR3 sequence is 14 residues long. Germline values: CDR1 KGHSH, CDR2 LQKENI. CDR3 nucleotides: TGTGCCAGCTCCACGTCCCCGGGAAGCACTGAAGCTTTCTTT. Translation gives CASSTSPGSTEAFF.

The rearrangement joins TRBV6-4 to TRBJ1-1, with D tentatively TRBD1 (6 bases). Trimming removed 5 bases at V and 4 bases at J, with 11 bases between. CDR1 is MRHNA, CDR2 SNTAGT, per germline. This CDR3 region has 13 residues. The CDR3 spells CASSYTGSTEAFF. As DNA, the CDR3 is TGTGCCAGCAGTTATACAGGGAGCACTGAAGCTTTCTTT.

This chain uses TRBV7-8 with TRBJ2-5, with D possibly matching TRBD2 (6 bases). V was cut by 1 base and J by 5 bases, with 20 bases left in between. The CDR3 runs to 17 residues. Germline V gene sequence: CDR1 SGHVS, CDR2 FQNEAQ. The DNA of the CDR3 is TGTGCCAGCAGCTTAGTGGAGGGCGAGCACGGCCAGGAGACCCAGTACTTC. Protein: CASSLVEGEHGQETQYF.

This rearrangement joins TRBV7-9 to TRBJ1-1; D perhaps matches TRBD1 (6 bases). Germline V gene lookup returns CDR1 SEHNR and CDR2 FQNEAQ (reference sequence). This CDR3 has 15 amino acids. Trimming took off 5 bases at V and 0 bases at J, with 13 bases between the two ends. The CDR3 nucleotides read TGTGCCAGCAGCCAGGACAGTGGCGTGAACACTGAAGCTTTCTTT. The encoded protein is CASSQDSGVNTEAFF.

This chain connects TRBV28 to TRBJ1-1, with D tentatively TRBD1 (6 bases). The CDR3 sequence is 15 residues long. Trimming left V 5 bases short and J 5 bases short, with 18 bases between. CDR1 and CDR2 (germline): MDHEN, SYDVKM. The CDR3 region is CASSPTGRRGTEAFF. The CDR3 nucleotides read TGTGCCAGCAGTCCAACAGGGCGTAGGGGGACTGAAGCTTTCTTT.

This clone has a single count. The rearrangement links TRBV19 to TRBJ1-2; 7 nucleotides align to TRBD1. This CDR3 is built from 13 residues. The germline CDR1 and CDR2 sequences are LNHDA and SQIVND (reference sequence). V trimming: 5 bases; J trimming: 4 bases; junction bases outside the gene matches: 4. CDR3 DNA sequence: TGTGCCAGTAGTTGGGGACAGACCTATGGCTACACCTTC. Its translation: CASSWGQTYGYTF.

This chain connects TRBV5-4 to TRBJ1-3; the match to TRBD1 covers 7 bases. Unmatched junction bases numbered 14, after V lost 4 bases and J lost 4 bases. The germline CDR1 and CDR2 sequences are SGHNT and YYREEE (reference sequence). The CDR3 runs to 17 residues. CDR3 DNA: TGTGCCAGCAGCGCCCGACAGGGATCCAAAGCCGGAAACACCATATATTTT. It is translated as CASSARQGSKAGNTIYF.

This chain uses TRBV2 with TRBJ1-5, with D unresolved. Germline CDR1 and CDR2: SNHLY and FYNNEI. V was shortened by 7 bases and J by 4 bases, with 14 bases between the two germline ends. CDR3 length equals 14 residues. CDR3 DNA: TGTGCCAGCACCCGGGCGGGGAAAAATCAGCCCCAGCATTTT. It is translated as CASTRAGKNQPQHF.

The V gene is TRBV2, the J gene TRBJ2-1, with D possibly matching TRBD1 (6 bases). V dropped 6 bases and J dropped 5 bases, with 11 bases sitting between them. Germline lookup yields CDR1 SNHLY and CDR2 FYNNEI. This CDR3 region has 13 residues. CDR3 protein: CASRAGVHNEQFF. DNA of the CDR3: TGTGCCAGCAGGGCAGGGGTGCACAATGAGCAGTTCTTC. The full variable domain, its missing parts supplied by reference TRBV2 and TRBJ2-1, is EPEVTQTPSHQVTQMGQEVILRCVPISNHLYFYWYRQILGQKVEFLVSFYNNEISEKSEIFDDQFSVERPDGSNFTLKIRSTKLEDSAMYFCASRAGVHNEQFFGPGTRLTVL.

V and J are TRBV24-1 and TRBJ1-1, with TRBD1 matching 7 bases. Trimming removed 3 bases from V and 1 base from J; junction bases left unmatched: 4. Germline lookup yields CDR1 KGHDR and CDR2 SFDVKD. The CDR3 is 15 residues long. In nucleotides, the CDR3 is TGTGCCACCAGTGATGCAAGGACAGGGAACACTGAAGCTTTCTTT. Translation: CATSDARTGNTEAFF.

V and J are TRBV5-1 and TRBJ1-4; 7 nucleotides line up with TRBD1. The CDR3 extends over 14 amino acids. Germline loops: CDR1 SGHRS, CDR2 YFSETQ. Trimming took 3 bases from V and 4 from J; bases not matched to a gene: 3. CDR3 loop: CASSSGQVNEKLFF. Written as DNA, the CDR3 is TGCGCCAGCAGCTCTGGACAGGTTAATGAAAAACTGTTTTTT.

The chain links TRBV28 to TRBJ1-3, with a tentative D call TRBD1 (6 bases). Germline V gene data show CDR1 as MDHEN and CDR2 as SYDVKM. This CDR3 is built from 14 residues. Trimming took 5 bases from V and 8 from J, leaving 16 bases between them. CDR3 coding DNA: TGTGCCAGCAGTACGGGCAGGGGATTCGACACCATATATTTT. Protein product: CASSTGRGFDTIYF.

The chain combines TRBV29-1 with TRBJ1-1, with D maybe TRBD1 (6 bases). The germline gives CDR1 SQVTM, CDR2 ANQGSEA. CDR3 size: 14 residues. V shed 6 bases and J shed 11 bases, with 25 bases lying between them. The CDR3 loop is CSVRRDSGELEAFF. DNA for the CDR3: TGCAGCGTGAGAAGGGATTCAGGGGAATTGGAGGCTTTCTTT.